Shown below are 23 T cell receptor beta chains from a single sample sequenced in a study of CD8+CD57+ T cells in acquired aplastic anemia. The study profiled TCR beta VDJ and CDR3 using genomic DNA as template. TCRdb reanalysed the reads using MiXCR and keeps one entry per CDR3 protein. Of 100,000 to 150,000 distinct CDR3 sequences listed, more than 40% are singletons. Material: sorted CD4+, CD8+, or CD8+CD57+ T cells (not recorded which) from PBMCs. Every receptor here comes from a human donor in good health, serving as a control.

This clonotype was observed at least ten times. This chain links TRBV6-4 with TRBJ1-2; D gene uncertain. Trimming shortened V by 0 bases and J by 8 bases, and 4 bases separated the two germline ends. CDR3 length: 11 residues. Germline CDR1 is MRHNA and CDR2 is SNTAGT. For the CDR3, the DNA is TGTGCCAGCAGTGACTCGAGGGGCTACACCTTC. Protein product: CASSDSRGYTF.

The chain uses TRBV10-3 and TRBJ2-7; 7 bases are a match to TRBD1. Germline V gives CDR1 ENHRY, CDR2 SYGVKD. This CDR3 spans 15 amino acids. Losses at the gene ends were 5 bases for V and 2 bases for J; bases not matched to a gene: 9. In nucleotides, the CDR3 is TGTGCCATCAGTCTCGGGACAGCGAAGACCTACGAGCAGTACTTC. This encodes CAISLGTAKTYEQYF.

This clonotype is a singleton in its sample. The chain carries TRBV19 and TRBJ2-5; 9 bases match TRBD1. Germline CDR1 is LNHDA and CDR2 is SQIVND (reference sequence). The CDR3 is made up of 14 amino acids. The V gene end was trimmed by 5 bases and the J gene end by 2 bases; junction bases not matched to a gene: 3. CDR3 coding DNA: TGTGCCAGTAGTGAACAGGGGGCTCAAGAGACCCAGTACTTC. It yields the protein CASSEQGAQETQYF.

A few counts support this clonotype. As DNA, the CDR3 is TGTGCCACCAGCAGACCCCAGGGGGCGGCTTCACCCCTCCACTTT. Its translation: CATSRPQGAASPLHF. The V call is TRBV15, the J call TRBJ1-6; 8 bases match TRBD1. Germline loops: CDR1 LNHNV, CDR2 YYDKDF (reference sequence). The CDR3 loop spans 15 amino acids. The trim removed 2 bases at V and 9 bases at J, leaving 6 bases unmatched.

The chain carries TRBV20-1 and TRBJ2-6, with D tentatively TRBD2 (5 bases). The germline CDR1 and CDR2 sequences are DFQATT and SNEGSKA (reference sequence). The CDR3 sequence is 15 residues long. V was clipped by 6 bases and J by 0 bases, with 12 bases between them. The CDR3 DNA sequence: TGCAGTGCCACAGAGGGTTACTCTGGGGCCAACGTCCTGACTTTC. It specifies CSATEGYSGANVLTF.

The V call is TRBV24-1, the J call TRBJ2-5; TRBD1 aligns across 8 bases. The V gene end was trimmed by 7 bases and the J gene end by 5 bases; junction bases not matched to a gene: 26. This CDR3 has 20 amino acids. Germline V gives CDR1 KGHDR, CDR2 SFDVKD. DNA of the CDR3: TGTGCCACCAGCACCCCGCTGGGGCAGGGGGCGTTGTCTTCGTATGAGACCCAGTACTTC. Encoded protein: CATSTPLGQGALSSYETQYF.

This clonotype was counted only a few times. The V call is TRBV19, the J call TRBJ2-6; a weak D match, TRBD1 (5 bases). V lost 6 bases and J lost 0, with 12 bases in between. The CDR3 length is 16 residues. Germline V CDR1 and CDR2: LNHDA, SQIVND (reference sequence). CDR3 nucleotide sequence: TGTGCCAGTAGCCGTTCGACAGACTCTGGGGCCAACGTCCTGACTTTC. This gives the protein CASSRSTDSGANVLTF.

The genes are TRBV10-3 and TRBJ2-7; D might be TRBD1 (5 bases). Germline loops: CDR1 ENHRY, CDR2 SYGVKD. V lost 8 bases and J lost 0, with 11 bases in between. The CDR3 covers 13 residues. As DNA, the CDR3 is TGTGCCATCGGCAGGCAGGGCTCCTACGAGCAGTACTTC. This encodes CAIGRQGSYEQYF.

The chain joins TRBV2 to TRBJ2-3; 7 positions match TRBD1. The CDR3 contains 13 residues. Germline V gives CDR1 SNHLY, CDR2 FYNNEI. J lost 4 bases, V lost 9 bases, and 7 bases had no gene match. Written as DNA, the CDR3 is TGTGCCAGAAGGACAGGCGGCTCAGATACGCAGTATTTT. It codes for CARRTGGSDTQYF. The entire variable domain, with the rest obtained from reference TRBV2 and TRBJ2-3, is as follows: EPEVTQTPSHQVTQMGQEVILRCVPISNHLYFYWYRQILGQKVEFLVSFYNNEISEKSEIFDDQFSVERPDGSNFTLKIRSTKLEDSAMYFCARRTGGSDTQYFGPGTRLTVL.

This clonotype showed up many times. The chain employs TRBV12-3 or TRBV12-4 and TRBJ2-2; D is possibly TRBD1 or TRBD2 (5 bases each). Trimming cost V 5 bases and J 2 bases, with 12 bases left between them. The CDR3 totals 15 residues. The CDR3 sequence is CASSPTGLNTGELFF. The CDR3 region has the DNA TGTGCCAGCAGTCCTACAGGACTTAACACCGGGGAGCTGTTTTTT.

This clonotype was counted at least ten times. This chain links TRBV7-2 with TRBJ1-1; D is ambiguous. This CDR3 spans 12 amino acids. The ends were cut back, 3 bases at V and 2 bases at J, with 4 bases in the middle. Germline CDR1 and CDR2: SGHTA and FQGNSA. DNA for the CDR3: TGTGCCAGCAGCTTCGGTAACACTGAAGCTTTCTTT. This codes for CASSFGNTEAFF.

As regards this clonotype: This may arise from a read error, as a much more abundant clone is one base away. The genes are TRBV10-3 and TRBJ2-3; no reliable D call. Germline CDR1 reads ENHRY; CDR2 reads SYGVKD. V lost 3 bases to trimming and J lost 1 base, with 8 bases between them. This CDR3 has 14 amino acids. The CDR3 sequence is CAISERSRTDTQYF. CDR3 coding DNA: TGTGCCATCAGTGAAAGAAGTCGCACAGATACGCAGTATTTT.

V usage is TRBV24-1 and J usage is TRBJ1-6, with D hard to call. Deletions cut 9 bases from V and 16 bases from J, with 9 bases between. The CDR3 loop spans 9 amino acids. CDR1 and CDR2 (germline): KGHDR, SFDVKD. The CDR3 bases are TGTGCCACCCCCTTGTCTCTCCACTTT. It codes for CATPLSLHF.

This clonotype came up many times. The chain employs TRBV12-3 or TRBV12-4 and TRBJ1-1; tentatively, D is TRBD1 (5 bases). This CDR3 spans 13 amino acids. V dropped 8 bases and J dropped 7 bases, with 17 bases sitting between them. As DNA, the CDR3 is TGTGCCAGCGGAGAATACGGAACAGGTGAAGCTTTCTTT. This encodes CASGEYGTGEAFF.

A remark on this clonotype: This may come from a read error, since a much larger clone is one base off. No DNA is shown, since the ends of the CDR3 on it are uncertain; the CDR3 is the one TCRdb lists. The rearrangement uses TRBV7-9 and TRBJ1-2; the D call of TRBD1 is as the table states it, not checked on the DNA. The CDR3 is 14 residues long, ends included. Per germline, CDR1 SEHNR and CDR2 FQNEAQ (reference sequence). CDR3 protein: CASSLVAQGNGHTF.

The rearrangement links TRBV20-1 to TRBJ1-6, with D perhaps TRBD1 (5 bases). Deletions cut 1 base from V and 7 bases from J, with 17 bases between. The CDR3 totals 16 residues. The germline CDR1 and CDR2 sequences are DFQATT and SNEGSKA (reference sequence). In DNA, the CDR3 is TGCAGTGCTAGAGTGGCCAGGGAAACGGAAAATTCACCCCTCCACTTT. Its translation is CSARVARETENSPLHF.

A note on this clonotype: A much larger clone differs from this one at a single base, so this may be a read error. The chain couples TRBV7-6 to TRBJ2-1; D gene uncertain. The CDR3 runs to 14 residues. Germline V gene lookup returns CDR1 SGHVS and CDR2 FNYEAQ. The CDR3, as DNA: TGTGCCAGCAGCTTAACGCTCCTCGACAATGAGCAGCTCTTC. It codes for CASSLTLLDNEQLF.

The chain joins TRBV20-1 to TRBJ2-1; 11 bases fit TRBD2. After removal of 6 bases from V and 4 bases from J, the junction contained 5 bases not matched to a gene. Germline CDR1 DFQATT, CDR2 SNEGSKA (reference sequence). The CDR3 spans 14 residues. The CDR3 spells CSATWTSGYNEQFF. CDR3 bases: TGCAGTGCCACGTGGACTAGCGGGTACAATGAGCAGTTCTTC.

In its sample, this clonotype was seen a few times. The rearrangement joins TRBV19 to TRBJ1-6; D gene unclear. This CDR3 region has 13 residues. The V end lost 3 bases, the J end lost 10 bases, and 10 bases lay between the germline ends. Per the germline V gene, CDR1 is LNHDA and CDR2 is SQIVND (reference sequence). For the CDR3, the DNA is TGTGCCAGTAGTATGTCAGCCATCTCACCCCTCCACTTT. It is translated as CASSMSAISPLHF.

This clonotype was detected only once. The V call is TRBV10-2, the J call TRBJ2-3; TRBD2 matches at 15 bases. The germline V gene encodes CDR1 WSHSY and CDR2 SAAADI. This CDR3 comprises 17 residues. Trimming removed 8 bases from V and 3 bases from J; junction bases left unmatched: 9. CDR3 sequence (DNA): TGCGCCAGCCGGACTAGCGGGGGGGCGACAGGGACAGATACGCAGTATTTT. It translates to CASRTSGGATGTDTQYF.

This clonotype was counted many times. V is TRBV7-2 and J is TRBJ1-2; D perhaps matches TRBD1 (5 bases). The CDR3 has 13 residues. V was trimmed by 5 bases and J by 3 bases, leaving 10 bases between them. Germline CDR1 is SGHTA and CDR2 is FQGNSA. The CDR3 region is CASSQLGDYGYTF. CDR3 nucleotides: TGTGCCAGCAGCCAATTGGGGGACTATGGCTACACCTTC.

For this clonotype: One junction end disagrees with the germline gene, perhaps due to a read error. The chain has TRBV9 and TRBJ2-5; tentative D call: TRBD1 (7 bases). The CDR3 is made up of 14 amino acids. Germline lookup yields CDR1 SGDLS and CDR2 YYNGEE. CDR3 DNA sequence: TGTGGCAGCGGGCGGACAGGAGGACAAGGGACCCAGTACTTC. Amino acid sequence: CGSGRTGGQGTQYF.

For the CDR3, the DNA is TGTGCCAGCAGCTACGGACAGGGTTCCTCTGGAAACACCATATATTTT. This encodes CASSYGQGSSGNTIYF. This rearrangement joins TRBV11-1 to TRBJ1-3; the match to TRBD1 covers 8 bases. The germline CDR1 and CDR2 sequences are SGHAT and FQDESV (reference sequence). With V trimmed by 4 bases and J by 0 bases, 5 bases remained unmatched. This CDR3 comprises 16 residues.